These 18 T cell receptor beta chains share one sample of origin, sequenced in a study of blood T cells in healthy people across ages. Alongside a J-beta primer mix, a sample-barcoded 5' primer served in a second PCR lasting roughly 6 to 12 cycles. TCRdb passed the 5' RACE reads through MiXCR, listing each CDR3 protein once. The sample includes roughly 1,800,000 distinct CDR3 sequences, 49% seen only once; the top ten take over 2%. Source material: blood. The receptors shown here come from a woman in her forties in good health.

Written as DNA, the CDR3 is TGCAGTGCCTCTCACAGGGGCAGGGGCAAAAACATTCAGTACTTC. Translation gives CSASHRGRGKNIQYF. This sequence joins TRBV20-1 and TRBJ2-4; 7 bases line up with TRBD1. V was pared by 6 bases and J by 3 bases, with 11 bases of the junction left unmatched. Germline V CDR1 and CDR2: DFQATT, SNEGSKA (reference sequence). The CDR3 has 15 amino acids.

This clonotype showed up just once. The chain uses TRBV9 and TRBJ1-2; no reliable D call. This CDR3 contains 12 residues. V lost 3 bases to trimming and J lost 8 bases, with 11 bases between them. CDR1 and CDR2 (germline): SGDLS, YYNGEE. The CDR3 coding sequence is TGTGCCAGCAGCGACCTGACCCCCGGCTACACCTTC. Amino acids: CASSDLTPGYTF.

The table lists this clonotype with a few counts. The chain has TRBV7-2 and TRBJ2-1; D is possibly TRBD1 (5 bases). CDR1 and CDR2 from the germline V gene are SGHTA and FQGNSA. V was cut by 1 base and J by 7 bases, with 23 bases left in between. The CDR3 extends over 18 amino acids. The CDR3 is CASSLGRSGLQERNEQFF. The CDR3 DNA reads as TGTGCCAGCAGCTTAGGGCGCTCCGGGCTACAGGAACGAAATGAGCAGTTCTTC. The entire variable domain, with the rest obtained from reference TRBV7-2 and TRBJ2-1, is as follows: GAGVSQSPSNKVTEKGKDVELRCDPISGHTALYWYRQSLGQGLEFLIYFQGNSAPDKSGLPSDRFSAERTGGSVSTLTIQRTQQEDSAVYLCASSLGRSGLQERNEQFFGPGTRLTVL.

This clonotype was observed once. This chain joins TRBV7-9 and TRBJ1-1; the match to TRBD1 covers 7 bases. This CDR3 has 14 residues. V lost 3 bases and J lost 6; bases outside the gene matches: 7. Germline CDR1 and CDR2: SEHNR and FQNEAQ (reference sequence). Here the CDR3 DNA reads TGTGCCAGCAGCTTTGTCAGGGGGTCCTCTGAAGCTTTCTTT. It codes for CASSFVRGSSEAFF.

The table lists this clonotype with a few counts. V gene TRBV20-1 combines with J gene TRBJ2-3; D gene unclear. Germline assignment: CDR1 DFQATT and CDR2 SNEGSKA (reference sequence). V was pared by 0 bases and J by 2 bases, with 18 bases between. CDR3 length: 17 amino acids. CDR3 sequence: CSARDRRRRTITDTQYF. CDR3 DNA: TGCAGTGCTAGAGATCGCAGAAGGAGAACAATCACAGATACGCAGTATTTT.

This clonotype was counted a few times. The CDR3 nucleotides are TGCAGTGCTAGAGGGGATTTAGGTGGAGCGGGTGGCTACACCTTC. It is translated as CSARGDLGGAGGYTF. The V call is TRBV20-1, the J call TRBJ1-2; unclear D gene. Looked up from germline, CDR1 is DFQATT and CDR2 is SNEGSKA (reference sequence). V lost 1 base to trimming and J lost 7 bases, with 19 bases between them. CDR3 length: 15 residues.

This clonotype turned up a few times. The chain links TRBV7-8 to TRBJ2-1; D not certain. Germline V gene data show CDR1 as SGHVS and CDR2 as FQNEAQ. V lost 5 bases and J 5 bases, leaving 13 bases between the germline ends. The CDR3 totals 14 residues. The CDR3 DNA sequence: TGTGCCAGCAGCCACATCCACCCTGACAATGAGCAGTTCTTC. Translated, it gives CASSHIHPDNEQFF.

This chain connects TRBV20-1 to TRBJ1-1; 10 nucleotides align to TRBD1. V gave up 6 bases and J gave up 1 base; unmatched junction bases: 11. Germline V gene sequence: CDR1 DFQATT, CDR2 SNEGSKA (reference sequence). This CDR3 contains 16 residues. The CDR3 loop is CSAPPGQGSKNTEAFF. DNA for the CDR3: TGCAGTGCGCCGCCGGGACAGGGGAGCAAGAACACTGAAGCTTTCTTT.

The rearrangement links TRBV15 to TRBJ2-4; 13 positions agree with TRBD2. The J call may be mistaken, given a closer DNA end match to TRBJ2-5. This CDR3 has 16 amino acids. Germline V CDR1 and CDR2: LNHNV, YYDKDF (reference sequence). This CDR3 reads CATSLGLAGPQETQYF. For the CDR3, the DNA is TGTGCCACCAGCTTGGGACTAGCGGGGCCCCAAGAGACCCAGTACTTC.

CDR3 DNA sequence: TGTGCCAGCAGTTTGACAGGGTGGCGTGAAAAACTGTTTTTT. Translating it yields CASSLTGWREKLFF. This chain connects TRBV12-3 or TRBV12-4 to TRBJ1-4; 7 nucleotides line up with TRBD1. The CDR3 runs to 14 residues. Trimming at V came to 3 bases and at J to 7 bases, leaving 5 bases not matched to a gene.

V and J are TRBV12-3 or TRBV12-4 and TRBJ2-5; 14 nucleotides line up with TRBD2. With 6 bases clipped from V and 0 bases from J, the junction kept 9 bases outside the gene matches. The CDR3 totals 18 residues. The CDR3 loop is CASSPGTSGGSYQETQYF. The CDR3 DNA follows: TGTGCCAGCAGCCCCGGGACTAGCGGGGGCTCGTACCAAGAGACCCAGTACTTC.

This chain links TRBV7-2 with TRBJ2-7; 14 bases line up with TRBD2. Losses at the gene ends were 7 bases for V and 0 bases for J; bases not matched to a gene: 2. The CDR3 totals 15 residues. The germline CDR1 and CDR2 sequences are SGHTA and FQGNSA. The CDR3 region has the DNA TGTGCCAGCAAGACTAGCGGGGGGGCCTCCTACGAGCAGTACTTC. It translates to CASKTSGGASYEQYF. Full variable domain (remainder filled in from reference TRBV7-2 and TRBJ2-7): GAGVSQSPSNKVTEKGKDVELRCDPISGHTALYWYRQSLGQGLEFLIYFQGNSAPDKSGLPSDRFSAERTGGSVSTLTIQRTQQEDSAVYLCASKTSGGASYEQYFGPGTRLTVT.

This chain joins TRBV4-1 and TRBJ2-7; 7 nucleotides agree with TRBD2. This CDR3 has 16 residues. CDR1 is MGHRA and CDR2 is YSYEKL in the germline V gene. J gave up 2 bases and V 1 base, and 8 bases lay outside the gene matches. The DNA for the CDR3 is TGCGCCAGCAGCCAAGGGCTGACGAGCGGGGCCTACGAGCAGTACTTC. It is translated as CASSQGLTSGAYEQYF.

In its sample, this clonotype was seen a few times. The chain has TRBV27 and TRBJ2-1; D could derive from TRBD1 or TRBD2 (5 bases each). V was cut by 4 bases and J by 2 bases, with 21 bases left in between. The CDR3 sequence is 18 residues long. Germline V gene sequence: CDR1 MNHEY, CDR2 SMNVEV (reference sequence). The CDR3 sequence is CASSSQDPGTAPYNEQFF. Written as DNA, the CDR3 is TGTGCCAGCAGTTCCCAAGACCCCGGGACGGCCCCCTACAATGAGCAGTTCTTC.

The CDR3 nucleotides read TGTGCCAGCAGCCCCACGGGACTGCCCACAGATACGCAGTATTTT. Amino acid sequence: CASSPTGLPTDTQYF. V gene TRBV11-2 combines with J gene TRBJ2-3; D may be TRBD2 (6 bases). The CDR3 is 15 amino acids. Trimming removed 5 bases from V and 2 bases from J, with 14 bases in between. Germline CDR1 and CDR2: SGHAT and FQNNGV.

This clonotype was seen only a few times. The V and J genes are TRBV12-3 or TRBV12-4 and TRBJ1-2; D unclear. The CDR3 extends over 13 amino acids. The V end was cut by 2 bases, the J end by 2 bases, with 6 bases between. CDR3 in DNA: TGTGCCAGCAGTTTAAAGGAGAACTATGGCTACACCTTC. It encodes CASSLKENYGYTF.

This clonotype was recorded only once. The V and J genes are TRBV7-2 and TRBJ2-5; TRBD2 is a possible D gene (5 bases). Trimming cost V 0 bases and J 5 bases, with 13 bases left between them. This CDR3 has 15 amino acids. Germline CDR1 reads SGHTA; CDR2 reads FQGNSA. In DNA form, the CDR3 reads TGTGCCAGCAGCTTAGCGCGGGCGGTGGGGGAGACCCAGTACTTC. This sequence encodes CASSLARAVGETQYF.

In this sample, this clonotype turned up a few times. The CDR3 DNA sequence: TGCAGTGCTAGAGGGACAGGGGGGAGAGGCTACACCTTC. Translating gives CSARGTGGRGYTF. The V and J genes are TRBV20-1 and TRBJ1-2; 10 positions agree with TRBD1. Trimming at V came to 1 base and at J to 8 bases, leaving 4 bases not matched to a gene. CDR3 size: 13 residues. Germline lookup yields CDR1 DFQATT and CDR2 SNEGSKA (reference sequence).